A selection of T cell receptor beta chains follows, all from one sample in a study of CXCR3-negative and CXCR3-positive naive CD8 T cells. TCRdb re-called the 5' RACE reads and shows each CDR3 protein once, DNA omitted. The table counts 20,000 to 30,000 distinct CDR3 sequences; less than 3.5% lies in the top ten. The sequenced sample was naive CXCR3- CD8+ T cells from blood. The receptors stem from a human donor in good health. Some clones in this sample may be carry-over from other donors' samples. Both conserved end residues are part of each CDR3.

cdr3_aa: CASSTSDRPFSYGYTF
j_call: TRBJ1-2
v_call: TRBV21-1

cdr3_aa: CASSYRDLVETQYF
j_call: TRBJ2-5
v_call: TRBV28

cdr3_aa: CASSIGLISSYEQYF
j_call: TRBJ2-7
v_call: TRBV19

cdr3_aa: CASSDSAGAEETQYF
j_call: TRBJ2-5
v_call: TRBV6-4

cdr3_aa: CASSPNHGTTTYEQYF
j_call: TRBJ2-7
v_call: TRBV6-5

cdr3_aa: CASSQTPDTQYF
j_call: TRBJ2-3
v_call: TRBV2

cdr3_aa: CASSLAGIGRQPQHF
j_call: TRBJ1-5
v_call: TRBV5-5

cdr3_aa: CASSSSYAYEQYF
j_call: TRBJ2-7
v_call: TRBV4-3

cdr3_aa: CASSPWGGGDYEQYF
j_call: TRBJ2-7
v_call: TRBV7-9

cdr3_aa: CASSQTYGYTF
j_call: TRBJ1-2
v_call: TRBV21-1

cdr3_aa: CSVEEGQEAFINYGYTF
j_call: TRBJ1-2
v_call: TRBV29-1

cdr3_aa: CSARGGGAEQYF
j_call: TRBJ2-7
v_call: TRBV20-1

cdr3_aa: CSGIRDREGSYNEQFF
j_call: TRBJ2-1
v_call: TRBV29-1

cdr3_aa: CASSQGSAAYGYTF
j_call: TRBJ1-2
v_call: TRBV3-1

cdr3_aa: CASSFWGFYEQFF
j_call: TRBJ2-1
v_call: TRBV5-5

cdr3_aa: CASSLSPGTYEQYF
j_call: TRBJ2-7
v_call: TRBV12-3/TRBV12-4

cdr3_aa: CASSLNSITGTDTQYF
j_call: TRBJ2-3
v_call: TRBV7-3

cdr3_aa: CSVSPAGTLDTQYF
j_call: TRBJ2-3
v_call: TRBV29-1

cdr3_aa: CASSPRGDYERFF
j_call: TRBJ2-1
v_call: TRBV7-9

cdr3_aa: CATSRDSGGAYNEQFF
j_call: TRBJ2-1
v_call: TRBV15

cdr3_aa: CSARAPGGRGDNEQFF
j_call: TRBJ2-1
v_call: TRBV20-1

cdr3_aa: CSAQTGVNEKLFF
j_call: TRBJ1-4
v_call: TRBV20-1

cdr3_aa: CASSRTGTSGGAIGDTQYF
j_call: TRBJ2-3
v_call: TRBV4-1

cdr3_aa: CASSVDSAYEQYF
j_call: TRBJ2-7
v_call: TRBV7-9

cdr3_aa: CASSYRREYNQPQHF
j_call: TRBJ1-5
v_call: TRBV6-6

cdr3_aa: CASSQDGSGGQETQYF
j_call: TRBJ2-5
v_call: TRBV4-1

cdr3_aa: CASSQGQGLWDEQFF
j_call: TRBJ2-1
v_call: TRBV3-1

cdr3_aa: CASSYSTEGNEQFF
j_call: TRBJ2-1
v_call: TRBV6-2/TRBV6-3

cdr3_aa: CASSLRDSLSKTQYF
j_call: TRBJ2-5
v_call: TRBV7-9